The present TCR beta chain was sequenced within a study of blood T cell repertoires in COVID-19. Study background: The study drew acute and convalescent COVID-19 samples from the United States, Italy and Spain. The analysed material was cDNA or gDNA that came from T cells, B-cell-depleted T cells, or PBMCs.

Source study methods: Reference gene primer amplification gave nucleated cell count estimates. Here immunoSEQ multiplex PCR was the method, and the copy in TCRdb shows in-frame clones only, minus some. V and J calls and clone size are as listed in that table; D and trimming were resolved from the DNA. The data show around 200,000 clones, with 84% seen just once and 6.5% to 8.5% held by the top ten. V lost 3 bases and J lost 5; bases outside the gene matches: 7. Germline V lookup: CDR1 SGHTA, CDR2 FQGNSA. CDR3 size: 16 residues. The specimen was peripheral blood. This TCR derives from a human donor in a cohort sampled during active COVID-19. The chain joins TRBV7-2 to TRBJ2-2; 9 bases agree with TRBD2. DNA of the CDR3: TGTGCCAGCAGCTTCTTTAGCGGGGGTGGTACCGGGGAGCTGTTTTTT. Its protein is CASSFFSGGGTGELFF.